This T cell receptor (beta chain) was identified in a study of blood T cell repertoires in COVID-19. The CDR3 length is 14 residues. V lost 0 bases and J lost 13; bases outside the gene matches: 10. Germline-derived CDR1 and CDR2 are SGHRS and YFSETQ. The method was immunoSEQ multiplex PCR; TCRdb's version includes in-frame clones alone and lacks a portion of them. The sample carries fewer than 200,000 clones, roughly 87% recorded once. The chain joins TRBV5-1 to TRBJ2-3, with 8 bases aligning to TRBD1. The sample was peripheral blood. This TCR came from a man in his late teens or twenties who had recovered from COVID-19. The CDR3 region has the DNA TGCGCCAGCAGCTTGGAAGGACAGGGTCTCGACGAGTATTTT. This translates into CASSLEGQGLDEYF.